Following are 21 T cell receptor beta chains from one sample sequenced in a study of T cell responses to AZD1222 COVID-19 vaccine. This table comes from immunoSEQ multiplex PCR, and its TCRdb copy is limited to in-frame clones, with some not included. The sample has more than 150,000 clones, just under 90% seen once; the top ten hold roughly 6%. The sample consisted of peripheral blood, taken on day 0 of AZD1222 vaccination. These receptors all come from an adult in good health.

This clone showed up just once. The chain recombines TRBV28 with TRBJ2-2; possibly TRBD2 for D (6 bases). The V end lost 7 bases, the J end lost 3 bases, and 12 bases lay between the germline ends. This CDR3 contains 14 residues. Germline assignment: CDR1 MDHEN and CDR2 SYDVKM. CDR3 in amino acids: CASTPWGDTGELFF. The CDR3 DNA reads TGTGCCAGCACCCCCTGGGGGGACACCGGGGAGCTGTTTTTT.

The sample holds one count of this clone. The chain couples TRBV2 to TRBJ2-7, with D tentatively TRBD1 (6 bases). The CDR3 is 15 amino acids. Trimming removed 6 bases at V and 2 bases at J, with 17 bases between. Germline V gene lookup returns CDR1 SNHLY and CDR2 FYNNEI. As DNA, the CDR3 is TGTGCCAGCAGCCAGGACAGCGCCCTTACCTACGAGCAGTACTTC. Protein product: CASSQDSALTYEQYF.

The chain couples TRBV25-1 to TRBJ2-7, with a possible D match to TRBD2 (5 bases). The germline gives CDR1 MGHDK, CDR2 SYGVNS. With 7 bases removed from V and 3 bases from J, the gap between germline ends came to 10 bases. CDR3 length equals 12 residues. Here the CDR3 reads CASTETNYEQYF. CDR3 nucleotide sequence: TGTGCCAGCACCGAGACTAACTACGAGCAGTACTTC.

This chain links TRBV7-2 with TRBJ2-2; 8 positions agree with TRBD1. V was clipped by 8 bases and J by 0 bases; unmatched bases: 5. CDR1 is SGHTA, CDR2 FQGNSA, per germline. The CDR3 totals 15 residues. The CDR3 DNA reads TGTGCCAGCGGACGGGACAGGACGAACACCGGGGAGCTGTTTTTT. Its protein is CASGRDRTNTGELFF.

This rearrangement joins TRBV27 to TRBJ1-2; possible D gene TRBD1, 5 bases. The germline gives CDR1 MNHEY, CDR2 SMNVEV (reference sequence). The CDR3 sequence is 15 residues long. The V gene lost 4 bases and the J gene lost 3 bases, with 15 bases spanning the gap. DNA for the CDR3: TGTGCCAGCAGTTCTCTTGCAGGGCGATACTATGGCTACACCTTC. Its protein product is CASSSLAGRYYGYTF.

The chain combines TRBV6-5 with TRBJ1-5; D is possibly TRBD1 (5 bases). The CDR3 runs 14 residues. Trimming took 0 bases from V and 7 from J, leaving 10 bases between them. Germline loops: CDR1 MNHEY, CDR2 SVGAGI. CDR3 protein: CASSYSTTDQPQHF. The CDR3 DNA sequence: TGTGCCAGCAGTTACTCCACGACAGACCAGCCCCAGCATTTT.

The chain is built from TRBV28 and TRBJ1-1, with 9 nucleotides matching TRBD1. The CDR3 contains 16 residues. The V segment lost 5 bases and the J segment 0 bases; nucleotides outside the gene matches: 7. Germline CDR1 and CDR2: MDHEN and SYDVKM. The chain's CDR3 is CASSPDRGIMNTEAFF. CDR3 nucleotide sequence: TGTGCCAGCAGTCCTGACAGGGGGATCATGAACACTGAAGCTTTCTTT.

The chain recombines TRBV9 with TRBJ1-2, with unresolved D. Trimming took off 0 bases at V and 3 bases at J, with 12 bases between the two ends. CDR1 SGDLS and CDR2 YYNGEE come from the germline V gene. The CDR3 is 15 residues long. This chain's CDR3 is CASSVEGVPYYGYTF. The CDR3 DNA sequence: TGTGCCAGCAGCGTAGAGGGAGTACCCTACTATGGCTACACCTTC. The whole variable domain, remainder taken from reference TRBV9 and TRBJ1-2, is DSGVTQTPKHLITATGQRVTLRCSPRSGDLSVYWYQQSLDQGLQFLIQYYNGEERAKGNILERFSAQQFPDLHSELNLSSLELGDSALYFCASSVEGVPYYGYTFGSGTRLTVV.

The chain couples TRBV18 to TRBJ1-6; D unclear. CDR1 and CDR2 (germline): KGHSH, LQKENI. CDR3 length: 13 amino acids. V lost 3 bases and J lost 7, with 7 bases in between. The CDR3 coding sequence is TGTGCCAGCTCACCGGACGTCAATTCACCCCTCCACTTT. It encodes CASSPDVNSPLHF.

V is TRBV29-1 and J is TRBJ1-2; D gene uncertain. The CDR3 extends over 12 amino acids. Germline V gene lookup returns CDR1 SQVTM and CDR2 ANQGSEA. V was trimmed by 3 bases and J by 8 bases, leaving 13 bases between them. The CDR3 region has the DNA TGCAGCGTTGAGATATCAGGAGGAGGCTACACCTTC. This sequence encodes CSVEISGGGYTF.

The chain joins TRBV27 to TRBJ2-7; weak D call: TRBD2 (5 bases). Deletions cut 6 bases from V and 2 bases from J, with 20 bases between. Germline loops: CDR1 MNHEY, CDR2 SMNVEV (reference sequence). The CDR3 runs to 16 residues. For the CDR3, the DNA is TGTGCCAGCAGCCCACGGGTTAACGAGCGGACCTACGAGCAGTACTTC. Its translation: CASSPRVNERTYEQYF.

The chain carries TRBV5-1 and TRBJ1-1, with a tentative D call TRBD1 (5 bases). Looked up from germline, CDR1 is SGHRS and CDR2 is YFSETQ. V was cut by 0 bases and J by 3 bases, with 9 bases left in between. There are 14 residues in the CDR3. The CDR3 DNA reads TGCGCCAGCAGCTTGGACGAGGGGTACACTGAAGCTTTCTTT. Protein product: CASSLDEGYTEAFF.

The chain has TRBV6-5 and TRBJ1-1; TRBD1 matches 7 bases. The CDR3 consists of 14 residues. The V gene end was trimmed by 4 bases and the J gene end by 4 bases; junction bases not matched to a gene: 6. Germline lookup yields CDR1 MNHEY and CDR2 SVGAGI. The CDR3, as DNA: TGTGCCAGCAGTTCCTCGACAGGGAGCACTGAAGCTTTCTTT. Translating it yields CASSSSTGSTEAFF.

V gene TRBV28 combines with J gene TRBJ1-6, with D possibly TRBD1 on 5 matching bases. Looked up from germline, CDR1 is MDHEN and CDR2 is SYDVKM. V lost 2 bases, J lost 10 bases, and 12 bases lay in between. CDR3 length equals 14 residues. CDR3 nucleotides: TGTGCCAGCAGTTTAGGCCAGGGTATCTCACCCCTCCACTTT. This codes for CASSLGQGISPLHF.

This clone has just one count. The junction does not match germline at one end; this may be a read error. The rearrangement uses TRBV28 and TRBJ1-2; 8 bases align to TRBD1. Germline V CDR1 and CDR2: MDHEN, SYDVKM. The CDR3 length is 14 residues. The CDR3 nucleotides are TGTGCCAGCAGCTCAAACACGCCTATCGGGACAGGTGCCTTC. It specifies CASSSNTPIGTGAF.

The chain couples TRBV6-5 to TRBJ1-5; 7 nucleotides line up with TRBD1. This CDR3 is 15 amino acids long. The J segment lost 7 bases and the V segment lost 4 bases, leaving 10 bases of the junction unmatched. Germline V gives CDR1 MNHEY, CDR2 SVGAGI. The CDR3 sequence is CASSSTRQGRQPQHF. In DNA, the CDR3 is TGTGCCAGCAGTTCCACACGACAGGGAAGACAGCCCCAGCATTTT.

The genes are TRBV28 and TRBJ2-7; D gene unclear. Germline V gene data show CDR1 as MDHEN and CDR2 as SYDVKM. This CDR3 has 15 residues. Trimming took 4 bases from V and 3 from J, leaving 16 bases between them. This CDR3 is CASSSPPTGNYEQYF. CDR3 in DNA: TGTGCCAGCAGTTCCCCCCCGACCGGTAACTACGAGCAGTACTTC.

The V and J genes are TRBV19 and TRBJ2-5, with D unclear. Trimming shortened V by 4 bases and J by 4 bases, and 7 bases separated the two germline ends. This CDR3 spans 12 amino acids. Germline-derived CDR1 and CDR2 are LNHDA and SQIVND (reference sequence). In nucleotides, the CDR3 is TGTGCCAGTAGTAATTGGGGAGAGACCCAGTACTTC. Translated: CASSNWGETQYF.

CDR3: CASSVGDRLNQPQHF. The CDR3 DNA reads as TGTGCCAGCAGTGTCGGAGACAGACTCAATCAGCCCCAGCATTTT. V and J are TRBV2 and TRBJ1-5, with TRBD1 as a possible D gene (5 bases). Germline-derived CDR1 and CDR2 are SNHLY and FYNNEI. V gave up 4 bases and J gave up 3 bases, with 13 bases separating them. The CDR3 loop spans 15 amino acids.

V and J are TRBV3-1 (or the pseudogene TRBV3-2) and TRBJ1-1; weak D call: TRBD1 (6 bases). The germline V and J ends were trimmed by 4 bases and 5 bases, with 11 bases remaining between them. The CDR3 is 13 residues long. Germline values: CDR1 LGHDT, CDR2 YNNKEL (reference sequence). The CDR3 protein is CASSRQAGTEAFF. For the CDR3, the DNA is TGTGCCAGCAGCCGACAGGCTGGTACTGAAGCTTTCTTT.

This chain joins TRBV19 and TRBJ1-5; a weak D match, TRBD1 (5 bases). The CDR3 totals 15 residues. Trimming cost V 3 bases and J 0 bases, with 9 bases left between them. Germline loops: CDR1 LNHDA, CDR2 SQIVND (reference sequence). The CDR3 is CASSMTDYSNQPQHF. In DNA, the CDR3 is TGTGCCAGTAGTATGACAGATTATAGCAATCAGCCCCAGCATTTT.